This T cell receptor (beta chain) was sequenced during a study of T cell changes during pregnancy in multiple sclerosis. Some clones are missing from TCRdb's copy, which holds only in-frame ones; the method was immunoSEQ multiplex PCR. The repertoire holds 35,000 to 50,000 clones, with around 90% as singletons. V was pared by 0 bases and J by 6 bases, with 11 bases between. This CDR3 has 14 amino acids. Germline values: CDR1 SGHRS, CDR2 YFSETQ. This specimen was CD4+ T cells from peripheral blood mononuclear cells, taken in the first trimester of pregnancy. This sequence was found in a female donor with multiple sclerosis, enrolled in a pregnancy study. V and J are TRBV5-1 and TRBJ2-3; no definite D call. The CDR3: CASSLGSYRDTQYF. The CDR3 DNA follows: TGCGCCAGCAGCTTGGGGTCCTACCGGGATACGCAGTATTTT.